Below, 29 T cell receptor beta chains from the same sample are listed, as sequenced in a study of cytomegalovirus exposure and HLA in healthy donors listed by TCRdb under 2017. Library method: the immunoSEQ multiplex PCR assay. The clones in this table, taken by TCRdb from immuneACCESS, are in-frame only. Not every clone is retained; where verified, under half of the shortfall comes from an unresolved V gene, and the cause of the rest is unknown. Recorded for this sample are around 150,000 clones; 85% of them occurred a single time. The ten biggest clones cover 2% to 2.5% of the sample. The source material was PBMCs. Receptors originate from a man between 25 and 39 years old in good health and CMV-seropositive.

V is TRBV14 and J is TRBJ2-1; the match to TRBD2 covers 8 bases. The CDR3 is 14 amino acids. With V trimmed by 3 bases and J by 5 bases, 3 bases remained unmatched. Per the germline V gene, CDR1 is SGHDN and CDR2 is FVKESK. The DNA of the CDR3 is TGTGCCAGCAGCCAGCGGGGGGCCCACAATGAGCAGTTCTTC. Translation gives CASSQRGAHNEQFF.

The chain joins TRBV6-5 to TRBJ2-5, with D unresolved. This CDR3 has 12 amino acids. V was clipped by 4 bases and J by 5 bases, with 8 bases between them. Per germline, CDR1 MNHEY and CDR2 SVGAGI. CDR3 protein: CASSSRWETQYF. The CDR3 coding sequence is TGTGCCAGCAGTTCCAGGTGGGAGACCCAGTACTTC.

Ten or more counts support this clone. Other DNA variants within this sample encode the same CDR3. The V gene is TRBV4-3, the J gene TRBJ2-2, with 8 bases identical to TRBD1. V lost 2 bases and J lost 6; bases outside the gene matches: 2. The CDR3 totals 14 residues. Germline V gives CDR1 LGHNA, CDR2 YSLEER. The CDR3, as DNA: TGCGCCAGCAGCCAATTACAGGGGGCCGGGGAGCTGTTTTTT. This translates into CASSQLQGAGELFF.

This chain connects TRBV7-8 to TRBJ1-6; the D is unclear. Trimming removed 1 base at V and 0 bases at J, with 13 bases between. The CDR3 spans 18 residues. Germline CDR1 SGHVS, CDR2 FQNEAQ. CDR3 DNA sequence: TGTGCCAGCAGCTTAGAAACAGCTCTTAGCTCCTATAATTCACCCCTCCACTTT. Protein product: CASSLETALSSYNSPLHF.

The CDR3 nucleotides read TGTGCCAGCAGCAACCGGGACAGGGGTAACGAGCAGTACTTC. As protein: CASSNRDRGNEQYF. J is TRBJ2-7 and V is TRBV5-6; 10 bases are a match to TRBD1. The ends lost 4 bases at V and 5 bases at J; junction bases unmatched: 6. The CDR3 runs 14 residues. In germline, CDR1 is SGHDT, CDR2 YYEEEE.

The DNA for the CDR3 is TGTGCCAGCAGCCCAATAGACAGGGGGCGACTAATTGATGAAGCTTTCTTT. This translates into CASSPIDRGRLIDEAFF. V gene TRBV5-6 combines with J gene TRBJ1-1; 10 bases match TRBD1. Trimming removed 4 bases from V and 7 bases from J; junction bases left unmatched: 16. Germline V gives CDR1 SGHDT, CDR2 YYEEEE. This CDR3 is 17 amino acids long.

The rearrangement uses TRBV11-2 and TRBJ1-1; possibly TRBD1 for D (5 bases). This CDR3 spans 14 amino acids. The V gene lost 7 bases and the J gene lost 0 bases, with 12 bases spanning the gap. CDR1 is SGHAT, CDR2 FQNNGV, per germline. The CDR3 reads CASIHGGMNTEAFF. The DNA of the CDR3 is TGTGCCAGCATCCATGGGGGGATGAACACTGAAGCTTTCTTT.

The chain has TRBV15 and TRBJ1-6; perhaps TRBD1 as D (5 bases). The CDR3 is 15 amino acids. Trimming pared 1 base from V and 8 bases from J, leaving 12 bases between. Germline CDR1 is LNHNV and CDR2 is YYDKDF (reference sequence). CDR3 loop: CATSRVREGDSPLHF. CDR3 nucleotide sequence: TGTGCCACCAGCAGAGTCAGGGAGGGTGATTCACCCCTCCACTTT.

The chain couples TRBV7-9 to TRBJ2-7, with 7 bases aligning to TRBD2. CDR3 length: 14 residues. V gave up 2 bases and J gave up 4 bases; unmatched junction bases: 5. Germline V gene data show CDR1 as SEHNR and CDR2 as FQNEAQ (reference sequence). CDR3 DNA sequence: TGTGCCAGCAGCTTACAGCGGGAAGGGTACGAGCAGTACTTC. As protein: CASSLQREGYEQYF. The variable domain in full, with the rest retrieved from reference TRBV7-9 and TRBJ2-7, is DTGVSQNPRHKITKRGQNVTFRCDPISEHNRLYWYRQTLGQGPEFLTYFQNEAQLEKSRLLSDRFSAERPKGSFSTLEIQRTEQGDSAMYLCASSLQREGYEQYFGPGTRLTVT.

The chain combines TRBV11-2 with TRBJ1-5; possibly TRBD1 for D (6 bases). Germline V gene sequence: CDR1 SGHAT, CDR2 FQNNGV. Trimming removed 4 bases at V and 6 bases at J, with 13 bases between. CDR3 length: 14 amino acids. CDR3 coding DNA: TGTGCCAGCAGCTCACAGGGTTCGGGTCAGCCCCAGCATTTT. It encodes CASSSQGSGQPQHF.

The V call is TRBV4-3, the J call TRBJ2-3, with 7 bases that match TRBD2. J was trimmed by 4 bases and V by 0 bases; bases with no gene match: 4. The CDR3 totals 15 residues. Germline V gives CDR1 LGHNA, CDR2 YSLEER. The CDR3 loop reads CASSQELGGADTQYF. CDR3 sequence (DNA): TGCGCCAGCAGCCAAGAATTGGGGGGGGCAGATACGCAGTATTTT.

The chain combines TRBV30 with TRBJ1-5, with D tentatively TRBD1 (5 bases). The V gene lost 2 bases and the J gene lost 6 bases, with 11 bases spanning the gap. CDR3 size: 13 residues. Germline CDR1 is GTSNPN and CDR2 is SVGIG (reference sequence). The CDR3 DNA sequence: TGTGCCTGGAGTCAGGGTGGGATTCAGCCCCAGCATTTT. Amino acid sequence: CAWSQGGIQPQHF. Variable domain in full (rest from reference TRBV30 and TRBJ1-5): SQTIHQWPATLVQPVGSPLSLECTVEGTSNPNLYWYRQAAGRGLQLLFYSVGIGQISSEVPQNLSASRPQDRQFILSSKKLLLSDSGFYLCAWSQGGIQPQHFGDGTRLSIL.

This sequence joins TRBV18 and TRBJ2-5; TRBD1 matches 7 bases. The CDR3 extends over 15 amino acids. V was pared by 4 bases and J by 0 bases, with 5 bases of the junction left unmatched. Germline V gene lookup returns CDR1 KGHSH and CDR2 LQKENI. Written as DNA, the CDR3 is TGTGCCAGCTCACTGGGACAGTCGTACCAAGAGACCCAGTACTTC. It is translated as CASSLGQSYQETQYF.

The chain employs TRBV4-3 and TRBJ1-2, with 7 bases that match TRBD1. V shed 4 bases and J 4 bases; nucleotides not matched to a gene: 12. CDR1 is LGHNA, CDR2 YSLEER, per germline. This CDR3 is 16 amino acids long. The DNA for the CDR3 is TGCGCCAGCAGCCTGGGTGGGCAGGGGGTACTCTATGGCTACACCTTC. Its translation is CASSLGGQGVLYGYTF.

V is TRBV5-6 and J is TRBJ2-7; no clear D. From germline, CDR1 is SGHDT and CDR2 YYEEEE. The CDR3 sequence is 14 residues long. Trimming removed 0 bases at V and 4 bases at J, with 11 bases between. The CDR3 is CASSLVPRTYEQYF. The DNA of the CDR3 is TGTGCCAGCAGCTTGGTCCCTAGAACTTACGAGCAGTACTTC.

The chain joins TRBV14 to TRBJ1-2; 9 bases fit TRBD1. The V gene end was trimmed by 4 bases and the J gene end by 8 bases; junction bases not matched to a gene: 8. Germline values: CDR1 SGHDN, CDR2 FVKESK. The CDR3 has 14 residues. CDR3 sequence reads: CASSLLTGGQGYTF. The CDR3 nucleotides read TGTGCCAGCAGCCTACTAACAGGGGGCCAGGGCTACACCTTC.

V gene TRBV10-3 combines with J gene TRBJ2-7; D possibly corresponds to TRBD2 (6 bases). CDR1 is ENHRY, CDR2 SYGVKD, per germline. The germline V and J ends were trimmed by 8 bases and 5 bases, with 22 bases remaining between them. The CDR3 extends over 15 amino acids. The CDR3 region is CAILEKAGLGDEQYF. Written as DNA, the CDR3 is TGTGCCATCTTAGAGAAGGCGGGGCTGGGCGACGAGCAGTACTTC.

The J gene is TRBJ1-2, the V gene TRBV7-9, with a weak D call TRBD1 (6 bases). The germline gives CDR1 SEHNR, CDR2 FQNEAQ (reference sequence). Trimming shortened V by 6 bases and J by 0 bases, and 17 bases separated the two germline ends. There are 16 residues in the CDR3. In DNA form, the CDR3 reads TGTGCCAGCAGGGCCACTTTCAGGGGAGCTAACTATGGCTACACCTTC. This gives the protein CASRATFRGANYGYTF.

The V and J genes are TRBV27 and TRBJ2-1, with D possibly being TRBD1 (6 bases). Germline assignment: CDR1 MNHEY and CDR2 SMNVEV (reference sequence). V was clipped by 3 bases and J by 3 bases, with 15 bases between them. CDR3 length: 16 residues. CDR3: CASSFAAGEHYNEQFF. In DNA, the CDR3 is TGTGCCAGCAGTTTCGCGGCAGGGGAGCACTACAATGAGCAGTTCTTC.

The CDR3 nucleotides are TGTGCCAGCAGTTTAAATCCGGGGCAGGGAGGTTTGTACGAGCAGTACTTC. This translates into CASSLNPGQGGLYEQYF. The chain recombines TRBV28 with TRBJ2-7; D is possibly TRBD2 (6 bases). The germline V gene has CDR1 MDHEN and CDR2 SYDVKM. The CDR3 runs to 17 residues. V shed 2 bases and J shed 4 bases, with 21 bases lying between them.

This rearrangement joins TRBV7-2 to TRBJ2-6; 7 nucleotides line up with TRBD1. The V gene's germline CDR1 is SGHTA and CDR2 FQGNSA. The CDR3 contains 17 residues. J was trimmed by 0 bases and V by 2 bases; bases with no gene match: 4. The CDR3 protein is CASSLRTGLSGANVLTF. The CDR3 nucleotides read TGTGCCAGCAGCTTAAGGACAGGACTCTCTGGGGCCAACGTCCTGACTTTC.

This clone has only a few counts. This chain links TRBV27 with TRBJ2-5; TRBD2 matches at 14 bases. V lost 3 bases, J lost 6 bases, and 6 bases stayed unmatched. This CDR3 contains 16 residues. Germline CDR1 and CDR2: MNHEY and SMNVEV (reference sequence). The CDR3: CASSFGTSGGRKTQYF. The CDR3 DNA reads as TGTGCCAGCAGTTTTGGGACTAGCGGGGGAAGAAAGACCCAGTACTTC.

The J gene is TRBJ2-7, the V gene TRBV4-3, with D tentatively TRBD1 (6 bases). V gave up 5 bases and J gave up 0 bases, with 20 bases separating them. The length of the CDR3 is 17 residues. Germline values: CDR1 LGHNA, CDR2 YSLEER. CDR3 sequence reads: CASSVWVGASTSYEQYF. CDR3 sequence (DNA): TGCGCCAGCAGCGTGTGGGTGGGGGCCAGCACCTCCTACGAGCAGTACTTC.

The rearrangement joins TRBV9 to TRBJ1-2; D perhaps matches TRBD1 (6 bases). CDR1 SGDLS and CDR2 YYNGEE come from the germline V gene. Trimming left V 7 bases short and J 5 bases short, with 36 bases between. The CDR3 loop spans 20 amino acids. The CDR3 bases are TGTGCCAGCGCCCATAGTGGCCTTCGGTTCAGGGGCCTTTCGTTATATGGCTACACCTTC. It codes for CASAHSGLRFRGLSLYGYTF.

This clone was observed a single time. This chain links TRBV30 with TRBJ2-5; D gene unclear. CDR1 and CDR2 from the germline V gene are GTSNPN and SVGIG (reference sequence). The CDR3 has 15 residues. Trimming took 3 bases from V and 0 from J, leaving 14 bases between them. CDR3 sequence (DNA): TGTGCCTGGAGCCCTCCGCCCGCGTACCAAGAGACCCAGTACTTC. Protein product: CAWSPPPAYQETQYF.

The genes are TRBV9 and TRBJ2-1, with D maybe TRBD1 (6 bases). V was clipped by 3 bases and J by 4 bases, with 11 bases between them. Germline V gene data show CDR1 as SGDLS and CDR2 as YYNGEE. There are 14 residues in the CDR3. In DNA form, the CDR3 reads TGTGCCAGCAGCGCAACGACAGGTTACAATGAGCAGTTCTTC. Translating gives CASSATTGYNEQFF.

The rearrangement links TRBV9 to TRBJ1-2, with D unclear. This CDR3 comprises 15 residues. Trimming removed 4 bases from V and 0 bases from J, with 13 bases in between. Germline lookup yields CDR1 SGDLS and CDR2 YYNGEE. The CDR3 nucleotides read TGTGCCAGCAGCCTTAGACAAGAGCCTAACTATGGCTACACCTTC. Protein: CASSLRQEPNYGYTF. The variable domain in full, completed from reference TRBV9 and TRBJ1-2, reads DSGVTQTPKHLITATGQRVTLRCSPRSGDLSVYWYQQSLDQGLQFLIQYYNGEERAKGNILERFSAQQFPDLHSELNLSSLELGDSALYFCASSLRQEPNYGYTFGSGTRLTVV.

The CDR3 DNA is TGTGCCAGCAGTGGGCGGGGGGGCCTTACGGATACGCAGTATTTT. It encodes CASSGRGGLTDTQYF. The rearrangement links TRBV6-5 to TRBJ2-3; 9 bases align to TRBD2. The CDR3 runs 15 residues. The germline V gene has CDR1 MNHEY and CDR2 SVGAGI. The V segment lost 5 bases and the J segment 6 bases; nucleotides outside the gene matches: 9.

This sequence joins TRBV28 and TRBJ1-5; D unresolved. CDR1 and CDR2 from the germline V gene are MDHEN and SYDVKM. The ends were cut back, 7 bases at V and 3 bases at J, with 7 bases in the middle. The CDR3 extends over 12 amino acids. The CDR3 sequence: CASTRANQPQHF. CDR3 bases: TGTGCCAGCACGCGGGCCAATCAGCCCCAGCATTTT.